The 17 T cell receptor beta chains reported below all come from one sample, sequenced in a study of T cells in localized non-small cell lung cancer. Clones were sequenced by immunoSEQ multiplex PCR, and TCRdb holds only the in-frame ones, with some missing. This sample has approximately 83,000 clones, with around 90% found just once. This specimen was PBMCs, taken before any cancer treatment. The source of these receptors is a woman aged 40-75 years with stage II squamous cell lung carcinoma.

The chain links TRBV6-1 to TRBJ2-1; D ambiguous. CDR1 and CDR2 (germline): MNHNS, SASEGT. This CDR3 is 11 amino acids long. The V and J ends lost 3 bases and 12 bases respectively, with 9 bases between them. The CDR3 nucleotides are TGTGCCAGCAGTGAGGCGTCTCCGCAGTTCTTC. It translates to CASSEASPQFF.

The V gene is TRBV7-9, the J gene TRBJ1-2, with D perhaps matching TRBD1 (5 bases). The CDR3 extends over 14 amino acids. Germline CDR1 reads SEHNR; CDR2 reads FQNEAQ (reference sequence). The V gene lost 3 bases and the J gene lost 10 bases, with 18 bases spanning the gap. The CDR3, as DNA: TGTGCCAGCAGCTTCCCGGGGCCGTTGCAGGCCTACACCTTC. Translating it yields CASSFPGPLQAYTF.

Here the CDR3 DNA reads TGTGCCAGCAACCGCGGGGGGGGGAACACCGGGGAGCTGTTTTTT. It is translated as CASNRGGGNTGELFF. J is TRBJ2-2 and V is TRBV6-5, with TRBD2 matching 9 bases. There are 15 residues in the CDR3. V was pared by 7 bases and J by 1 base, with 4 bases of the junction left unmatched. Per germline, CDR1 MNHEY and CDR2 SVGAGI.

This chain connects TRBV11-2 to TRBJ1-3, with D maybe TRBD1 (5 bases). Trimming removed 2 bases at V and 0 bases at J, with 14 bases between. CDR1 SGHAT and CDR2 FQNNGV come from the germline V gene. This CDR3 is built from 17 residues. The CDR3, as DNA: TGTGCCAGCAGCTTAAGTAGACAGTCAAACTCTGGAAACACCATATATTTT. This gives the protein CASSLSRQSNSGNTIYF.

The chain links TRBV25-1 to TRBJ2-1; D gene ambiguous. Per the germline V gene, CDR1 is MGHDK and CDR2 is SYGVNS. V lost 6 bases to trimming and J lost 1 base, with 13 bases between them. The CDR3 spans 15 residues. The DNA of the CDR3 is TGTGCCAGCAGCTCCTCCAGGCTATCCTACAATGAGCAGTTCTTC. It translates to CASSSSRLSYNEQFF.

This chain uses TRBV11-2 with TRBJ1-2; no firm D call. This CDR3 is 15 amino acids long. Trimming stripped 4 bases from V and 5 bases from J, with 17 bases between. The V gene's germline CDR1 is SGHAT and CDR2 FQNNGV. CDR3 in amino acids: CASSSIRLQGYGYTF. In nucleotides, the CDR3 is TGTGCCAGCAGCTCCATAAGGTTACAAGGATATGGCTACACCTTC.

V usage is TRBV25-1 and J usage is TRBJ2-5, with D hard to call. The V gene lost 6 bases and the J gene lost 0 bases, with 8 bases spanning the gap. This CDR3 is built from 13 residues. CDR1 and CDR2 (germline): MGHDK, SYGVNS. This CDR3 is CASSQFHQETQYF. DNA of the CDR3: TGTGCCAGCAGCCAGTTTCACCAAGAGACCCAGTACTTC.

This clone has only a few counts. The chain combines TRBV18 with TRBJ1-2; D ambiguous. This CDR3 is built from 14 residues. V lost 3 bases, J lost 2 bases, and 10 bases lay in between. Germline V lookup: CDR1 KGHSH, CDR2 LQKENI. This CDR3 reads CASSPSQDNYGYTF. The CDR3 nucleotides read TGTGCCAGCTCACCGAGCCAGGACAACTATGGCTACACCTTC. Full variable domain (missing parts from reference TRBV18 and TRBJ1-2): NAGVMQNPRHLVRRRGQEARLRCSPMKGHSHVYWYRQLPEEGLKFMVYLQKENIIDESGMPKERFSAEFPKEGPSILRIQQVVRGDSAAYFCASSPSQDNYGYTFGSGTRLTVV.

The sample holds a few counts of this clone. The CDR3 DNA reads TGTGCCGTCGGGGGTCCGCGAGCTTTCTTT. Translated: CAVGGPRAFF. The rearrangement links TRBV6-5 to TRBJ1-1, with a tentative D call TRBD1 (5 bases). V lost 11 bases and J lost 10, with 14 bases in between. Germline CDR1 reads MNHEY; CDR2 reads SVGAGI. The CDR3 covers 10 residues.

This chain's CDR3 is CASSLAWGNSYEQYF. Here the CDR3 DNA reads TGTGCCAGCAGCTTGGCATGGGGAAACTCCTACGAGCAGTACTTC. V and J are TRBV5-4 and TRBJ2-7; D remains ambiguous. The CDR3 length is 15 residues. Germline assignment: CDR1 SGHNT and CDR2 YYREEE (reference sequence). Between the trimmed V and J ends, which lost 0 bases and 0 bases, there was a span of 10 bases.

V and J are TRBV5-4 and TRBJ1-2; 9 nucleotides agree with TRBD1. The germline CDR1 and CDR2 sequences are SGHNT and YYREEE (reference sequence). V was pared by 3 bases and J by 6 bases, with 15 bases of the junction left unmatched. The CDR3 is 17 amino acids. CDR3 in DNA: TGTGCCAGCAGCTGGCGGGACAGGGTTTTGTTTGGCGATGGCTACACCTTC. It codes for CASSWRDRVLFGDGYTF.

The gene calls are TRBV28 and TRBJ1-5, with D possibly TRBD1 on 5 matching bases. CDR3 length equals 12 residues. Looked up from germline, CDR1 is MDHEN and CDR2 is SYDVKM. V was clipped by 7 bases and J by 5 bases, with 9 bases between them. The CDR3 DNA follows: TGTGCCAGCAAGTACAGGTATCAGCCCCAGCATTTT. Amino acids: CASKYRYQPQHF.

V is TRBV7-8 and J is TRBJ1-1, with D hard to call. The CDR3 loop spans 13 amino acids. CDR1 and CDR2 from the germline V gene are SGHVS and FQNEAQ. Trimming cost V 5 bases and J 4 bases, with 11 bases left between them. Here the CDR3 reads CASSPRFPTEAFF. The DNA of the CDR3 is TGTGCCAGCAGCCCTCGCTTCCCCACTGAAGCTTTCTTT.

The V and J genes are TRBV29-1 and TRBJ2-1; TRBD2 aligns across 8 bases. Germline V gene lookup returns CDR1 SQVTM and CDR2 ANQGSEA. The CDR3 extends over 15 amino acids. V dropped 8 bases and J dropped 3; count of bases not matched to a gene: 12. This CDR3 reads CSLSVGGGLYNEQFF. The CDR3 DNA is TGCAGCCTTTCTGTGGGCGGGGGGCTCTACAATGAGCAGTTCTTC.

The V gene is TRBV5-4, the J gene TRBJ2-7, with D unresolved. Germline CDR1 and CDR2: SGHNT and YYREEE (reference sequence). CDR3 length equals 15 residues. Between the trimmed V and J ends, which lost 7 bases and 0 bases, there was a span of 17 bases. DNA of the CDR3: TGTGCCAGCGCACATGGACCCTCATACTCCTACGAGCAGTACTTC. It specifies CASAHGPSYSYEQYF.

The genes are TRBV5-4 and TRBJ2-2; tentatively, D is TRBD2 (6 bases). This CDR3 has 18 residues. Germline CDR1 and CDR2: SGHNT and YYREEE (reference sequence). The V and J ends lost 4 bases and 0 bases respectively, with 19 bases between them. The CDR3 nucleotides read TGTGCCAGCAGCACCCGTAGCGGCGGGACCGCGAACACCGGGGAGCTGTTTTTT. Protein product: CASSTRSGGTANTGELFF. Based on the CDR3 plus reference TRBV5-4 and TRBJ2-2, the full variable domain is ETGVTQSPTHLIKTRGQQVTLRCSSQSGHNTVSWYQQALGQGPQFIFQYYREEENGRGNFPPRFSGLQFPNYSSELNVNALELDDSALYLCASSTRSGGTANTGELFFGEGSRLTVL.

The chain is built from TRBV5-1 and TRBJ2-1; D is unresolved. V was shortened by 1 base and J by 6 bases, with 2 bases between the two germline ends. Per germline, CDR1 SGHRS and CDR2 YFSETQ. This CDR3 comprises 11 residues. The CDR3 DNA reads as TGCGCCAGCAGCTTGACCAATGAGCAGTTCTTC. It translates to CASSLTNEQFF.